This passage covers 18 T cell receptor beta chains from one sample sequenced in a study of T cell responses to AZD1222 COVID-19 vaccine. Here immunoSEQ multiplex PCR was the method, and the copy in TCRdb shows in-frame clones only, minus some. The sample carries about 74,000 clones, 85% to 95% recorded once. The specimen was peripheral blood, collected 28 days after the second AZD1222 dose. All receptors derive from an adult who received the AZD1222 COVID-19 vaccine.

The gene calls are TRBV19 and TRBJ2-3; D not resolved. Per germline, CDR1 LNHDA and CDR2 SQIVND (reference sequence). With 3 bases removed from V and 2 bases from J, the gap between germline ends came to 6 bases. This CDR3 region has 13 residues. CDR3 protein: CASSIFLTDTQYF. Here the CDR3 DNA reads TGTGCCAGTAGTATCTTCCTCACAGATACGCAGTATTTT.

This clone was seen more than once but under ten times. The V call is TRBV29-1, the J call TRBJ2-1; 8 nucleotides match TRBD2. V shed 2 bases, J shed 8 bases, and the junction held 14 bases outside the gene matches. Germline loops: CDR1 SQVTM, CDR2 ANQGSEA. The CDR3 totals 16 residues. CDR3 protein: CSVEKSAGGSFDEQFF. DNA for the CDR3: TGCAGCGTTGAAAAATCCGCGGGAGGTTCCTTCGATGAGCAGTTCTTC.

The CDR3 loop reads CASSLLDSFQPQHF. As DNA, the CDR3 is TGTGCCAGCAGTTTATTAGATTCCTTTCAGCCCCAGCATTTT. This chain links TRBV28 with TRBJ1-5; D gene unclear. The CDR3 contains 14 residues. V was cut by 1 base and J by 6 bases, with 10 bases left in between. Germline V CDR1 and CDR2: MDHEN, SYDVKM.

The rearrangement uses TRBV2 and TRBJ1-1; D unclear. The V end lost 1 base, the J end lost 6 bases, and 15 bases lay between the germline ends. CDR1 SNHLY and CDR2 FYNNEI come from the germline V gene. The CDR3 runs to 15 residues. The CDR3 coding sequence is TGTGCCAGCAGTGAAGACCCATCGGGAAGTGCTGAAGCTTTCTTT. Encoded protein: CASSEDPSGSAEAFF.

The rearrangement joins TRBV5-1 to TRBJ1-1; 10 bases align to TRBD1. J gave up 3 bases and V 2 bases, and 7 bases lay outside the gene matches. Germline lookup yields CDR1 SGHRS and CDR2 YFSETQ. CDR3 length: 16 amino acids. CDR3 DNA sequence: TGCGCCAGCAGCTTAGGACAGGGGGTAATCGACACTGAAGCTTTCTTT. Protein: CASSLGQGVIDTEAFF.

This clone was counted once. J is TRBJ1-5 and V is TRBV7-3; 7 nucleotides match TRBD1. The CDR3 covers 17 residues. Germline V gene sequence: CDR1 SGHTA, CDR2 FQGTGA. V lost 5 bases to trimming and J lost 1 base; unmatched junction nucleotides: 11. CDR3 in DNA: TGTGCCAGCAGCGTAGGGCCAGGGGGAGAAAGCAATCAGCCCCAGCATTTT. As protein: CASSVGPGGESNQPQHF. The full variable domain, completed using reference TRBV7-3 and TRBJ1-5, is GAGVSQTPSNKVTEKGKYVELRCDPISGHTALYWYRQSLGQGPEFLIYFQGTGAADDSGLPNDRFFAVRPEGSVSTLKIQRTERGDSAVYLCASSVGPGGESNQPQHFGDGTRLSIL.

The rearrangement links TRBV28 to TRBJ2-1, with 10 bases that match TRBD1. The trim removed 6 bases at V and 6 bases at J, leaving 5 bases unmatched. Germline V gene sequence: CDR1 MDHEN, CDR2 SYDVKM. The CDR3 sequence is 14 residues long. The DNA of the CDR3 is TGTGCCAGCAGAAGACAGGGGGCTCCCAATGAGCAGTTCTTC. Translated, it gives CASRRQGAPNEQFF.

The rearrangement joins TRBV5-1 to TRBJ2-7; 14 positions agree with TRBD2. The germline CDR1 and CDR2 sequences are SGHRS and YFSETQ. V lost 6 bases to trimming and J lost 5 bases; unmatched junction nucleotides: 7. This CDR3 has 15 amino acids. Here the CDR3 DNA reads TGCGCCAGCACAGCCGGGACTAGCGGGAGACACGAGCAGTACTTC. It translates to CASTAGTSGRHEQYF.

The chain is built from TRBV7-2 and TRBJ2-5; 10 positions agree with TRBD2. CDR1 and CDR2 (germline): SGHTA, FQGNSA. The CDR3 contains 16 residues. V lost 4 bases, J lost 4 bases, and 9 bases stayed unmatched. CDR3 sequence reads: CASSSGLASIRETQYF. The CDR3, as DNA: TGTGCCAGCAGCTCGGGACTAGCGTCGATCCGAGAGACCCAGTACTTC.

The genes are TRBV6-1 and TRBJ2-7; 10 bases map to TRBD1. The CDR3 is 15 residues long. The V and J ends lost 2 bases and 3 bases, in that order; junction bases with no gene match: 4. Per the germline V gene, CDR1 is MNHNS and CDR2 is SASEGT. CDR3 DNA: TGTGCCAGCAGTGAACGCGGGACAGGGGTCTACGAGCAGTACTTC. As protein: CASSERGTGVYEQYF.

This chain links TRBV19 with TRBJ2-1, with 7 bases lining up with TRBD1. The CDR3 length is 16 residues. The junction had 8 bases not matched to a gene; V was cut back by 5 bases and J by 1 base. Germline V lookup: CDR1 LNHDA, CDR2 SQIVND (reference sequence). The CDR3 spells CASSALGTESYNEQFF. CDR3 bases: TGTGCCAGTAGTGCCCTCGGGACAGAATCCTACAATGAGCAGTTCTTC.

This clone was counted once. The chain links TRBV28 to TRBJ1-5; 7 bases align to TRBD1. Unmatched junction bases numbered 7, after V lost 6 bases and J lost 2 bases. Germline loops: CDR1 MDHEN, CDR2 SYDVKM. The CDR3 is 15 amino acids. Here the CDR3 reads CASRGGGAGNQPQHF. CDR3 nucleotides: TGTGCCAGCAGGGGAGGGGGCGCGGGCAATCAGCCCCAGCATTTT.

The chain links TRBV5-4 to TRBJ2-2; D remains ambiguous. Trimming stripped 0 bases from V and 6 bases from J, with 3 bases between. Germline assignment: CDR1 SGHNT and CDR2 YYREEE (reference sequence). The CDR3 extends over 12 amino acids. The CDR3 DNA reads as TGTGCCAGCAGCTTGGACGCCGGGGAGCTGTTTTTT. Translation: CASSLDAGELFF.

The chain joins TRBV5-1 to TRBJ2-7; perhaps TRBD2 as D (5 bases). Germline V gene sequence: CDR1 SGHRS, CDR2 YFSETQ. There are 15 residues in the CDR3. Between the trimmed V and J ends, which lost 4 bases and 0 bases, there was a span of 14 bases. The CDR3 sequence: CASSRTVLDSYEQYF. CDR3 coding DNA: TGCGCCAGCAGCCGGACGGTACTAGACTCCTACGAGCAGTACTTC.

The chain combines TRBV7-9 with TRBJ2-7; D not certain. The CDR3 runs 16 residues. Per germline, CDR1 SEHNR and CDR2 FQNEAQ (reference sequence). Trimming left V 4 bases short and J 4 bases short, with 20 bases between. CDR3 in DNA: TGTGCCAGCAGCTACCCCTGGGGATCTCTTGGTTACGAGCAGTACTTC. It specifies CASSYPWGSLGYEQYF.

This rearrangement joins TRBV4-2 to TRBJ2-1; D call uncertain. V lost 1 base and J lost 0, with 10 bases in between. The CDR3 loop spans 16 amino acids. The germline V gene has CDR1 LGHNA and CDR2 YNFKEQ. This chain's CDR3 is CASSQVGQSSYNEQFF. In nucleotides, the CDR3 is TGTGCCAGCAGCCAAGTGGGCCAGAGCTCCTACAATGAGCAGTTCTTC.

The chain uses TRBV14 and TRBJ1-3; D may be TRBD1 (5 bases). Between the trimmed V and J ends, which lost 4 bases and 3 bases, there was a span of 10 bases. CDR3 size: 14 residues. The germline gives CDR1 SGHDN, CDR2 FVKESK. The CDR3 loop is CASSPRVFGNTIYF. The CDR3 DNA reads TGTGCCAGCAGCCCCAGGGTGTTTGGAAACACCATATATTTT.

The chain employs TRBV6-5 and TRBJ2-6, with a weak D call TRBD1 (5 bases). With 10 bases removed from V and 0 bases from J, the gap between germline ends came to 10 bases. Germline loops: CDR1 MNHEY, CDR2 SVGAGI. This CDR3 spans 14 amino acids. CDR3 region: CATQGPSGANVLTF. The CDR3 DNA reads as TGTGCCACCCAGGGCCCCTCTGGGGCCAACGTCCTGACTTTC.